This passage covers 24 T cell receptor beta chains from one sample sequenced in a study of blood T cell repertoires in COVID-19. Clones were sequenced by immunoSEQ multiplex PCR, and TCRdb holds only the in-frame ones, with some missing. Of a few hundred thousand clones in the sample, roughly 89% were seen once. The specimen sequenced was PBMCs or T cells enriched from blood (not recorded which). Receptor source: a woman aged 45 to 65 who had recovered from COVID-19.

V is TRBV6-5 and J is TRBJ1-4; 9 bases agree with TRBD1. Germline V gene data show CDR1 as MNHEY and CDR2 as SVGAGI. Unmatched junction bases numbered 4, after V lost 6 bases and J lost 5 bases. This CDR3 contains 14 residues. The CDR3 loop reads CASRAGQGNEKLFF. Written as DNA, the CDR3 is TGTGCCAGCAGGGCAGGACAGGGGAATGAAAAACTGTTTTTT.

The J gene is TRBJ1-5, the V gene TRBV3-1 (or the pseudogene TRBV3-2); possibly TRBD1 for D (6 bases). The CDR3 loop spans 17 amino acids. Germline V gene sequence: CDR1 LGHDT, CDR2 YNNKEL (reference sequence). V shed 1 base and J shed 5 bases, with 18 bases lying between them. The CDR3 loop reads CASSQGSPGQQYQPQHF. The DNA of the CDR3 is TGTGCCAGCAGCCAAGGTTCCCCTGGACAGCAATATCAGCCCCAGCATTTT.

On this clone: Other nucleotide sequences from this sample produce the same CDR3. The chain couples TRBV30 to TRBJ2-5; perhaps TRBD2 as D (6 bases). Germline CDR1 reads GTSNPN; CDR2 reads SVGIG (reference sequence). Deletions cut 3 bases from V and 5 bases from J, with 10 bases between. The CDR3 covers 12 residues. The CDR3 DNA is TGTGCCTGGAGCCCGGGGAGGGAGACCCAGTACTTC. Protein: CAWSPGRETQYF.

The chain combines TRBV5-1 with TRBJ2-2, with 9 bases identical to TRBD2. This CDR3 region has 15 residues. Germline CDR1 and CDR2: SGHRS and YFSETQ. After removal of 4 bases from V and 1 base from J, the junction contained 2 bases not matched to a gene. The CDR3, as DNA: TGCGCCAGCAGCGATAGCGGGGGGAACACCGGGGAGCTGTTTTTT. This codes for CASSDSGGNTGELFF. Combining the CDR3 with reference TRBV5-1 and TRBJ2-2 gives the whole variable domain KAGVTQTPRYLIKTRGQQVTLSCSPISGHRSVSWYQQTPGQGLQFLFEYFSETQRNKGNFPGRFSGRQFSNSRSEMNVSTLELGDSALYLCASSDSGGNTGELFFGEGSRLTVL.

The CDR3 nucleotides read TGTGCCACCCGAGGGAGCTCCTACAATGAGCAGTTCTTC. It codes for CATRGSSYNEQFF. The J gene is TRBJ2-1, the V gene TRBV2; D possibly corresponds to TRBD2 (5 bases). The CDR3 loop spans 13 amino acids. The V gene's germline CDR1 is SNHLY and CDR2 FYNNEI. The ends were cut back, 10 bases at V and 0 bases at J, with 10 bases in the middle.

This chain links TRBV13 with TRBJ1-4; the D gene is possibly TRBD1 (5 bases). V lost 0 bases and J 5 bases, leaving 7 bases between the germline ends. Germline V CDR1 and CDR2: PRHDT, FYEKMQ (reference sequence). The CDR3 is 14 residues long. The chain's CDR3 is CASSLGTVNEKLFF. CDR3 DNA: TGTGCCAGCAGCTTAGGGACAGTAAATGAAAAACTGTTTTTT. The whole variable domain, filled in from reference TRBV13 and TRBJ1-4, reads AAGVIQSPRHLIKEKRETATLKCYPIPRHDTVYWYQQGPGQDPQFLISFYEKMQSDKGSIPDRFSAQQFSDYHSELNMSSLELGDSALYFCASSLGTVNEKLFFGSGTQLSVL.

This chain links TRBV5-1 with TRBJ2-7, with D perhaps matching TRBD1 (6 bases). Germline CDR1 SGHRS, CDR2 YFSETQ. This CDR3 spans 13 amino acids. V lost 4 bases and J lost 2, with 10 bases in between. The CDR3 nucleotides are TGCGCCAGCAGCCGGCAGGGGCCCTACGAGCAGTACTTC. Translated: CASSRQGPYEQYF.

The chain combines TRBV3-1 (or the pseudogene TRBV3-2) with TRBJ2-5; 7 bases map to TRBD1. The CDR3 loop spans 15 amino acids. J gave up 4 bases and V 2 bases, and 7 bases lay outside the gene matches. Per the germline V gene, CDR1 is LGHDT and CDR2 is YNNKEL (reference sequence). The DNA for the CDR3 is TGTGCCAGCAGCCAAAACCAGGGGGTAGTAGAGACCCAGTACTTC. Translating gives CASSQNQGVVETQYF.

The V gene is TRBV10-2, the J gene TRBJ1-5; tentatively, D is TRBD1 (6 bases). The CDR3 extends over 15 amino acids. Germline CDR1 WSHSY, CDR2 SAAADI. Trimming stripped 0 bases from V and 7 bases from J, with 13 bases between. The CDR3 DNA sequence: TGCGCCAGCAGTGAGTCCCAGGGGCTAAAACAGCCCCAGCATTTT. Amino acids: CASSESQGLKQPQHF.

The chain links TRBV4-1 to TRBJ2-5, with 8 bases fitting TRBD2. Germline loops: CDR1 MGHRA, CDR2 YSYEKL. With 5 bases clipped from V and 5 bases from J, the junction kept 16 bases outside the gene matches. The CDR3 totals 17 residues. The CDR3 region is CASSSWSGGADRETQYF. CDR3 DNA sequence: TGCGCCAGCAGCTCCTGGAGCGGGGGAGCAGACCGGGAGACCCAGTACTTC.

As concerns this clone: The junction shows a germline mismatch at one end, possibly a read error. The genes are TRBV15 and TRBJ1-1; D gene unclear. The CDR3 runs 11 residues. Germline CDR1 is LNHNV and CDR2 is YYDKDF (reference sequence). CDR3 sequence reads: CATSRKTLLAF. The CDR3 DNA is TGTGCCACCAGCAGAAAGACCCTTTTAGCCTTT.

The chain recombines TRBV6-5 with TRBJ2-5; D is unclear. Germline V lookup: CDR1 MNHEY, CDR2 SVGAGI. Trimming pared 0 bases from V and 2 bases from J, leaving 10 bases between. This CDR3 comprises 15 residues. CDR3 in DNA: TGTGCCAGCAGTTACTCCCCTACGGTGCAAGAGACCCAGTACTTC. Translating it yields CASSYSPTVQETQYF.

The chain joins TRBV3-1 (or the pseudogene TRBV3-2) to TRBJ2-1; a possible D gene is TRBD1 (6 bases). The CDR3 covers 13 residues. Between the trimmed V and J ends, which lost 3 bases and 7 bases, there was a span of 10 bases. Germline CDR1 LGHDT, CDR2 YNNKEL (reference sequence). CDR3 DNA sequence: TGTGCCAGCAGCCAGGGGGCGGGTAATGAGCAGTTCTTC. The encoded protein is CASSQGAGNEQFF.

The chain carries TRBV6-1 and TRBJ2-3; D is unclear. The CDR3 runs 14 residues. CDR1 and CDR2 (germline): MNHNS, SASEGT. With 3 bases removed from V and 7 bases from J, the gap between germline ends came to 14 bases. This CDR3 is CASSDAPGAHTQYF. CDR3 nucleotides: TGTGCCAGCAGTGATGCCCCTGGAGCCCATACGCAGTATTTT.

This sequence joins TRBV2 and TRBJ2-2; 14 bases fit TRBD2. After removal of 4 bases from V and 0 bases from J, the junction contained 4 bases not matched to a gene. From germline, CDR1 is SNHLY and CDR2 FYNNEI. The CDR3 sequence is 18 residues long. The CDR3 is CASSVRLAGGPNTGELFF. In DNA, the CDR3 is TGTGCCAGCAGTGTACGACTAGCGGGGGGGCCGAACACCGGGGAGCTGTTTTTT. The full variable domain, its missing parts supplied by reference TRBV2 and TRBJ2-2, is EPEVTQTPSHQVTQMGQEVILRCVPISNHLYFYWYRQILGQKVEFLVSFYNNEISEKSEIFDDQFSVERPDGSNFTLKIRSTKLEDSAMYFCASSVRLAGGPNTGELFFGEGSRLTVL.

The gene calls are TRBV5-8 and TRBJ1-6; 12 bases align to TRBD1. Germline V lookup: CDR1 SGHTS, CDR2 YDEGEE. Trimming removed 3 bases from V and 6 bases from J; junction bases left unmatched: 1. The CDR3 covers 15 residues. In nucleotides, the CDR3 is TGTGCCAGCAGCTCGGGACAGGGGGCTAATTCACCCCTCCACTTT. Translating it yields CASSSGQGANSPLHF.

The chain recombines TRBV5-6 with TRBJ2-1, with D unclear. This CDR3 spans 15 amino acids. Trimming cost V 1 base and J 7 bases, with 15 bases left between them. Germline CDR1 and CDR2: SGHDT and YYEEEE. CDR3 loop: CASSLLTSARNEQFF. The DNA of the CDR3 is TGTGCCAGCAGCTTGTTAACTTCCGCGCGGAATGAGCAGTTCTTC.

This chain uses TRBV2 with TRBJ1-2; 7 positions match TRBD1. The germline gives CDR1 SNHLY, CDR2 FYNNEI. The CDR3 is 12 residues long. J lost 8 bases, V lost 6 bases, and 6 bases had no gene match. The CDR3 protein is CASRGDRDGYTF. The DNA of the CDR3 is TGTGCCAGCAGGGGAGACAGGGACGGCTACACCTTC.

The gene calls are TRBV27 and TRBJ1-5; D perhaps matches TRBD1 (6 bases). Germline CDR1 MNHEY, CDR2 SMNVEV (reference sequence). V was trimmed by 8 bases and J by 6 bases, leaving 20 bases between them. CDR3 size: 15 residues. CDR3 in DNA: TGTGCCAGCGGGGCCTACAGGGATTCAAGTCAGCCCCAGCATTTT. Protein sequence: CASGAYRDSSQPQHF.

The CDR3 DNA is TGCACCAGCAGCCCATATCTCCCACAGGGGGACTCAACCTACGAGCAGTACTTC. Its protein product is CTSSPYLPQGDSTYEQYF. The J gene is TRBJ2-7, the V gene TRBV1; TRBD1 reflects the table's D call only, with no check against the DNA. TRBV1 is designated a pseudogene. The CDR3 has 18 residues.

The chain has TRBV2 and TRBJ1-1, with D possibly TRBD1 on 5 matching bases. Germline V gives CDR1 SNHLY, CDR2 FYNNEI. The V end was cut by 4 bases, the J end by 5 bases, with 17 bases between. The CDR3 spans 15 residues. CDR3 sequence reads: CASSGLTQGVTEAFF. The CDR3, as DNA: TGTGCCAGCAGTGGCTTGACGCAGGGTGTAACTGAAGCTTTCTTT.

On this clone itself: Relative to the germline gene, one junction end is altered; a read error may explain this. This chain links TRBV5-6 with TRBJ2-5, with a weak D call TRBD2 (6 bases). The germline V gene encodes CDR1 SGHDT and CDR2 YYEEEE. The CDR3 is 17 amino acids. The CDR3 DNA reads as TGTGTCAGCAGCTTATCCCGGGGGACCGTCCTACAAGAGACCCAGTACTTC. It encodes CVSSLSRGTVLQETQYF.

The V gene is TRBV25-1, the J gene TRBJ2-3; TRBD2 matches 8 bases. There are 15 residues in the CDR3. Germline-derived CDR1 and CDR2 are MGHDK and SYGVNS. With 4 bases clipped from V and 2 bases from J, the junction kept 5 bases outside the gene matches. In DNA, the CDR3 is TGTGCCAGCAGTGGCCAGCGGGGGCTCACAGATACGCAGTATTTT. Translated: CASSGQRGLTDTQYF.

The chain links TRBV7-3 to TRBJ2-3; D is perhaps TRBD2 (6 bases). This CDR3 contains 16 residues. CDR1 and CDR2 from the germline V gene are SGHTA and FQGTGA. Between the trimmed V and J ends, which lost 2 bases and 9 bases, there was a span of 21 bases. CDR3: CASSLEGGFARKTQYF. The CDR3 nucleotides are TGTGCCAGCAGCTTAGAGGGAGGTTTTGCCCGAAAGACGCAGTATTTT.